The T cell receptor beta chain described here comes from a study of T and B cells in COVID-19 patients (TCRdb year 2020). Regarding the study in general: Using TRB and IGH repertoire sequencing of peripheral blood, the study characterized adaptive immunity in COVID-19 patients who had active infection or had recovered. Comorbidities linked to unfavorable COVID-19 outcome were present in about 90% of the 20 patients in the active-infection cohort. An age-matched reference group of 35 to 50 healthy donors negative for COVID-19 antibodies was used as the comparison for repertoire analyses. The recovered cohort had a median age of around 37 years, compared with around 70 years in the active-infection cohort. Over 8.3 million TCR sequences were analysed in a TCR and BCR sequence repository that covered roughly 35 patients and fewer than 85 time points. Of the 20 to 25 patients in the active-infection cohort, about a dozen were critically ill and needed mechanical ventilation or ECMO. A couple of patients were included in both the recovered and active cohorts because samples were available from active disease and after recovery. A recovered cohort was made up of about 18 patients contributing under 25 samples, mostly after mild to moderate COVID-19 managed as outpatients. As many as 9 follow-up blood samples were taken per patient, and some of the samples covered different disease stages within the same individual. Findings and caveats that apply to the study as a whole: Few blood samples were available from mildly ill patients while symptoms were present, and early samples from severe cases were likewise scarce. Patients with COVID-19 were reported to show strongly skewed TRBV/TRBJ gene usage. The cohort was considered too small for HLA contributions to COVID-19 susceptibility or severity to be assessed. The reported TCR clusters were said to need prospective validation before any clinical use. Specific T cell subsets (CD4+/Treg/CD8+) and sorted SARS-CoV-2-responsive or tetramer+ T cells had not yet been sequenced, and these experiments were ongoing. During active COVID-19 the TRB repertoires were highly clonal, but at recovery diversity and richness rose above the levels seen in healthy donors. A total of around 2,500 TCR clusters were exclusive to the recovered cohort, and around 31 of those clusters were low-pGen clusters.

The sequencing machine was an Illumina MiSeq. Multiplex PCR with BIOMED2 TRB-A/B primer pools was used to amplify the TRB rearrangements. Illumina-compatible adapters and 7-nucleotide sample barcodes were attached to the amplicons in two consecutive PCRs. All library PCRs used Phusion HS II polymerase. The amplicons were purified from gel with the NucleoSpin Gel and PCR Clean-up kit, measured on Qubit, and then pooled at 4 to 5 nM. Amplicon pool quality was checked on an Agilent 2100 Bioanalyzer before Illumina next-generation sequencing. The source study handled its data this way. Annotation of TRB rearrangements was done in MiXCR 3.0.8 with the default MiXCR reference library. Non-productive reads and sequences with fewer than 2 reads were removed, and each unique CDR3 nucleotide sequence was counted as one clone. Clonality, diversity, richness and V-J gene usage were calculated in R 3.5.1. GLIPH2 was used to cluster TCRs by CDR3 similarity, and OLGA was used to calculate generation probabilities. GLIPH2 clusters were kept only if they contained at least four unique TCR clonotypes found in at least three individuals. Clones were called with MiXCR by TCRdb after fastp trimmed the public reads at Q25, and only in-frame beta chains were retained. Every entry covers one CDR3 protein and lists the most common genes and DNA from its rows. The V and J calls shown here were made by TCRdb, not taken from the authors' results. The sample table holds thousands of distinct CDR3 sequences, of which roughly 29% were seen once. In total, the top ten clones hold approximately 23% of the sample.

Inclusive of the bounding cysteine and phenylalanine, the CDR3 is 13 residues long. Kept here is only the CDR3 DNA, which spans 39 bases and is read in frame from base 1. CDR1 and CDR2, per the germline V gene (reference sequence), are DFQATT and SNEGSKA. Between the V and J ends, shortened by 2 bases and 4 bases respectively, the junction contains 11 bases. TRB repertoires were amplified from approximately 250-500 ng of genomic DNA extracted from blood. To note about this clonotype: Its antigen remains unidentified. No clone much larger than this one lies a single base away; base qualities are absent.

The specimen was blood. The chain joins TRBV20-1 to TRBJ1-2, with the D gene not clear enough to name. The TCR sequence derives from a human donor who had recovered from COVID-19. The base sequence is TGCAGTGCTAGAACGGGTTCTACCTATGGCTACACCTTC. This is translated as CSARTGSTYGYTF.